This TCR beta chain was sequenced in a study of T cell repertoires in cytomegalovirus infection. TCRdb fed the reads into MiXCR, producing one record per CDR3 protein. The sample has approximately 730,000 distinct CDR3 sequences, around 31% seen once. The sample holds a few counts of this clonotype. What it binds is unknown. Trimming took 4 bases from V and 4 from J, leaving 15 bases between them. Germline assignment: CDR1 MNHEY and CDR2 SMNVEV (reference sequence). The CDR3 spans 15 residues. The sequenced sample was cultured PBMCs, obtained from culture after CMV antigen stimulation. The source of this sequence is a human donor in good health (CMV status not recorded). Some clones in this sample may be carry-over from other donors' samples. The rearrangement joins TRBV27 to TRBJ2-3; TRBD1 is a possible D gene (6 bases). The CDR3 DNA follows: TGTGCCAGCAGTTCTATTACAGGGATTGCAGATACGCAGTATTTT. This translates into CASSSITGIADTQYF.